This T cell receptor beta chain is from a study of T cell responses to AZD1222 COVID-19 vaccine. Study conclusions and caveats: An increase in Spike-specific TCR breadth and depth was observed after two AZD1222 doses. At baseline, just a handful of AZD1222 recipients tested seropositive. Donor demographics were predominantly white British with a female majority; clonal diversity may be underestimated.

CDR1 is SEHNR and CDR2 is FQNEAQ in the germline V gene (reference sequence). The J segment lost 10 bases and the V segment lost 3 bases, leaving 6 bases of the junction unmatched. The CDR3 is made up of 13 amino acids. TCRdb's table, derived via immunoSEQ multiplex PCR, lists solely in-frame clones and lacks some. The table has some 140,000 clones, roughly nine tenths seen once; the top ten hold 5.5%. This clone came up a few times. Antigen unknown. This clonotype was obtained from an adult in good health. This chain joins TRBV7-9 and TRBJ2-3; 8 nucleotides align to TRBD2. The source was peripheral blood, collected on day 0 of MenACWY control vaccination. CDR3 protein: CASSFPGGGPQYF. The DNA of the CDR3 is TGTGCCAGCAGCTTCCCAGGCGGGGGGCCGCAGTATTTT.